The clone carrying this T cell receptor (beta chain) has more than one count but fewer than ten. This entry is derived from a study of spatial heterogeneity in lung cancer. Time point described: sample taken at primary tumor resection. There were some 70 donors, all of them untreated patients with early-stage non-small cell lung cancer. The input material, whole RNA from tumor, nontumor lung or frozen PBMC, was sequenced unsorted. On each TCR cDNA molecule, a unique molecular identifier was present. TCRdb itself ran the 5' RACE reads through MiXCR, one entry per CDR3 protein. The table lists 85,000 to 100,000 distinct CDR3 sequences, approximately 12% of them singletons. The CDR3 runs to 14 residues. The V end was cut by 4 bases, the J end by 5 bases, with 15 bases between.

The source of this sequence is a male donor with early-stage non-small cell lung cancer. The J gene is TRBJ2-7, the V gene TRBV12-3 or TRBV12-4; D is ambiguous. This specimen consisted of PBMCs, obtained at surgery. CDR3 loop: CASSSASPKHEQYF. The CDR3 coding sequence is TGTGCCAGCAGTTCTGCAAGCCCAAAGCACGAGCAGTACTTC.